A single sample is the source of the 21 T cell receptor beta chains below, sequenced in a study of T cells in Graves' hyperthyroidism and ophthalmopathy. The investigators amplified TCR beta CDR3 regions from RNA transcripts. The study used the HTBI primer set for a first-round RT-PCR of the TCR CDR3. From the multiplex PCR reads, TCRdb called clonotypes with MiXCR, one entry per CDR3 protein. The repertoire has some 300,000 distinct CDR3 sequences, 15% to 20% of them found once; the top ten carry approximately 33%. The sample consisted of blood. The receptors originated from a young man with Graves' hyperthyroidism.

The V call is TRBV29-1, the J call TRBJ2-1, with 12 positions matching TRBD2. Germline lookup yields CDR1 SQVTM and CDR2 ANQGSEA. The CDR3 extends over 12 amino acids. The CDR3 is CGGTSGFYEQFF. For the CDR3, the DNA is TGCGGGGGGACTAGCGGGTTCTATGAGCAGTTCTTC.

This clonotype was seen ten or more times. V gene TRBV5-1 combines with J gene TRBJ2-1; unclear D gene. Germline values: CDR1 SGHRS, CDR2 YFSETQ. The CDR3 extends over 12 amino acids. Deletions cut 5 bases from V and 0 bases from J, with 3 bases between. For the CDR3, the DNA is TGCGCCAGCAGGCACTCCTACAATGAGCAGTTCTTC. Encoded protein: CASRHSYNEQFF.

The chain uses TRBV5-6 and TRBJ2-3; the match to TRBD2 covers 13 bases. The ends lost 4 bases at V and 6 bases at J; junction bases unmatched: 11. The CDR3 is 17 residues long. The V gene's germline CDR1 is SGHDT and CDR2 YYEEEE. DNA of the CDR3: TGTGCCAGCAGCACGGGCCTACTAGCGGGAGGGTTGGATACGCAGTATTTT. Encoded protein: CASSTGLLAGGLDTQYF.

This clonotype was picked up many times. DNA for the CDR3: TGTGCCAGCAGCCTCCCACTTAGTGACACTGAAGCTTTCTTT. Translating gives CASSLPLSDTEAFF. The rearrangement joins TRBV2 to TRBJ1-1, with no clear D. Trimming took 6 bases from V and 3 from J, leaving 14 bases between them. Per germline, CDR1 SNHLY and CDR2 FYNNEI. The CDR3 has 14 amino acids.

The rearrangement uses TRBV24-1 and TRBJ2-1; 8 positions match TRBD2. This CDR3 comprises 15 residues. Germline trimming cut 0 bases from V and 5 bases from J; bases unmatched to any gene: 2. CDR1 is KGHDR, CDR2 SFDVKD, per germline. The CDR3 here is CATSDLFSGNNEQFF. The CDR3 DNA follows: TGTGCCACCAGTGATTTGTTTAGCGGGAACAATGAGCAGTTCTTC.

This chain joins TRBV6-2 or TRBV6-3 and TRBJ2-2; D gene unclear. The CDR3 extends over 10 amino acids. V was shortened by 9 bases and J by 9 bases, with 8 bases between the two germline ends. Germline V CDR1 and CDR2: MNHEY, SVGEGT. The CDR3 spells CASWQRELFF. The CDR3 DNA is TGTGCCAGTTGGCAGCGGGAGCTGTTTTTT.

The gene calls are TRBV7-2 and TRBJ2-1; 9 nucleotides agree with TRBD1. The CDR3 has 16 amino acids. The V segment lost 2 bases and the J segment 5 bases; nucleotides outside the gene matches: 7. The germline V gene encodes CDR1 SGHTA and CDR2 FQGNSA. CDR3 bases: TGTGCCAGCAGCTTATTGACAGGGGGTGTTGACAATGAGCAGTTCTTC. It is translated as CASSLLTGGVDNEQFF.

In this sample, this clonotype turned up a few times. The J gene is TRBJ2-5, the V gene TRBV28; D gene uncertain. This CDR3 comprises 14 residues. V gave up 2 bases and J gave up 4 bases, with 11 bases separating them. The germline gives CDR1 MDHEN, CDR2 SYDVKM. The DNA of the CDR3 is TGTGCCAGCAGTTTACCCGACGCATCAGAGACCCAGTACTTC. Amino acid sequence: CASSLPDASETQYF.

This clonotype was detected many times. The rearrangement joins TRBV28 to TRBJ2-7; D remains ambiguous. The germline CDR1 and CDR2 sequences are MDHEN and SYDVKM. The CDR3 is 14 residues long. The V end lost 3 bases, the J end lost 2 bases, and 11 bases lay between the germline ends. CDR3 coding DNA: TGTGCCAGCAGTTTGTATGGACCAACCTACGAGCAGTACTTC. Translation: CASSLYGPTYEQYF.

The chain uses TRBV19 and TRBJ1-4; D is uncertain. The germline V gene has CDR1 LNHDA and CDR2 SQIVND (reference sequence). With 3 bases removed from V and 0 bases from J, the gap between germline ends came to 8 bases. This CDR3 spans 15 amino acids. This CDR3 is CASSMSDATNEKLFF. In DNA, the CDR3 is TGTGCCAGTAGTATGTCAGATGCAACTAATGAAAAACTGTTTTTT.

For this clonotype: A much larger clone differs by one base, so this may be a read error. The CDR3 spells CASRSLAVGLYNEQFF. Written as DNA, the CDR3 is TGTGCCAGCAGAAGCCTAGCGGTCGGATTATACAATGAGCAGTTCTTC. The chain couples TRBV5-5 to TRBJ2-1; 7 bases agree with TRBD2. The CDR3 sequence is 16 residues long. V trimming: 5 bases; J trimming: 4 bases; junction bases outside the gene matches: 12. Germline V gene sequence: CDR1 SGHKS, CDR2 YYEKEE (reference sequence). Full variable domain (missing parts from reference TRBV5-5 and TRBJ2-1): DAGVTQSPTHLIKTRGQQVTLRCSPISGHKSVSWYQQVLGQGPQFIFQYYEKEERGRGNFPDRFSARQFPNYSSELNVNALLLGDSALYLCASRSLAVGLYNEQFFGPGTRLTVL.

This clonotype was seen repeatedly, ten times or more. The chain joins TRBV27 to TRBJ1-2; no clear D. The CDR3 covers 13 residues. The germline V and J ends were trimmed by 3 bases and 1 base, with 6 bases remaining between them. Germline CDR1 MNHEY, CDR2 SMNVEV (reference sequence). CDR3 bases: TGTGCCAGCAGTTTCCGGGGTAACTATGGCTACACCTTC. Residues: CASSFRGNYGYTF.

This clonotype was found many times. V and J are TRBV11-3 and TRBJ1-1; tentatively, D is TRBD1 (6 bases). Per germline, CDR1 SGHNT and CDR2 YENEEA. This CDR3 spans 16 amino acids. V was trimmed by 4 bases and J by 2 bases, leaving 17 bases between them. The CDR3 DNA is TGTGCCAGCAGCTCGGGGGCTGTGGGGGCAAACACTGAAGCTTTCTTT. Translated, it gives CASSSGAVGANTEAFF.

This clonotype was seen repeatedly, ten times or more. The chain carries TRBV6-2 or TRBV6-3 and TRBJ1-5, with no clear D. This CDR3 has 13 residues. V lost 6 bases and J 2 bases, leaving 8 bases between the germline ends. Germline V gene sequence: CDR1 MNHEY, CDR2 SVGEGT. The CDR3 protein is CASRAMGNQPQHF. CDR3 coding DNA: TGTGCCAGCAGGGCGATGGGCAATCAGCCCCAGCATTTT.

In the case of this clonotype: The junction does not match germline at one end; this may be a read error. The V and J genes are TRBV9 and TRBJ2-7; the D gene is possibly TRBD1 (5 bases). The CDR3 length is 13 residues. Germline CDR1 and CDR2: SGDLS and YYNGEE. The CDR3 DNA follows: TGTGCCGGCAGCGTAGTTGGGGCAGGGGAGCAGTACTTC. As protein: CAGSVVGAGEQYF.

This clonotype was seen only a few times. This chain uses TRBV10-2 with TRBJ2-1; 10 bases match TRBD2. Germline CDR1 WSHSY, CDR2 SAAADI. The CDR3 runs 17 residues. V lost 6 bases and J lost 5; bases outside the gene matches: 13. CDR3 in DNA: TGCGCCAGCAGATGGGGACAGATGCTAGCGGGAGACAATGAGCAGTTCTTC. Protein product: CASRWGQMLAGDNEQFF.

In the case of this clonotype: With a much larger clone just one base away, this may be a read error. The chain recombines TRBV5-1 with TRBJ2-2; D is undetermined. V dropped 5 bases and J dropped 10 bases, with 12 bases sitting between them. There are 12 residues in the CDR3. Germline V gene lookup returns CDR1 SGHRS and CDR2 YFSETQ. CDR3 nucleotides: TGCGCCAGCAGTTATGGCATCGTGGAGCTGTTTTTT. This translates into CASSYGIVELFF.

This clonotype was counted ten times or more. The rearrangement links TRBV29-1 to TRBJ1-2, with D possibly TRBD1 on 6 matching bases. This CDR3 has 14 residues. Germline V gives CDR1 SQVTM, CDR2 ANQGSEA. V lost 6 bases to trimming and J lost 5 bases, with 19 bases between them. Written as DNA, the CDR3 is TGCAGCGTCTTACCGGACAGTGAGACTTATGGCTACACCTTC. It encodes CSVLPDSETYGYTF.

This clonotype was picked up a small number of times. V and J are TRBV28 and TRBJ2-5; D may be TRBD2 (6 bases). This CDR3 has 13 residues. Trimming removed 3 bases from V and 11 bases from J, with 16 bases in between. Looked up from germline, CDR1 is MDHEN and CDR2 is SYDVKM. The CDR3 region is CASSFDQEGKQYF. The DNA of the CDR3 is TGTGCCAGCAGTTTTGATCAGGAGGGAAAACAGTACTTC.

This clonotype occurred many times. The chain joins TRBV12-3 or TRBV12-4 to TRBJ2-3; tentatively, D is TRBD2 (6 bases). This CDR3 region has 13 residues. The germline V and J ends were trimmed by 10 bases and 1 base, with 12 bases remaining between them. The CDR3 spells CAIHSGGTDTQYF. DNA of the CDR3: TGTGCCATTCATAGCGGTGGCACAGATACGCAGTATTTT.

The CDR3 is CASSPRGLAGAGGELFF. The CDR3 bases are TGTGCCAGCAGTCCACGGGGACTAGCGGGAGCGGGCGGGGAGCTGTTTTTT. The rearrangement links TRBV6-1 to TRBJ2-2, with 14 bases matching TRBD2. This CDR3 spans 17 amino acids. Germline values: CDR1 MNHNS, CDR2 SASEGT. Germline trimming cut 5 bases from V and 7 bases from J; bases unmatched to any gene: 9.